A single sample gave rise to the 21 T cell receptor beta chains below, sequenced in a study of metastatic and nonmetastatic thyroid tumors. TCRdb reanalyzed the PCR reads via MiXCR. The sample holds tens of thousands of clones; roughly a quarter are singletons and the top ten take about 15%. Patients had received no treatment of any kind before thyroid surgery. What was sequenced was tumor tissue. The receptors shown here come from a female donor with papillary thyroid cancer or a benign thyroid nodule (not recorded which). Some clones in this sample may be carry-over from other donors' samples.

This clone has only a few counts. This chain connects TRBV28 to TRBJ2-7; 13 nucleotides align to TRBD2. V shed 6 bases, J shed 1 base, and the junction held 9 bases outside the gene matches. The CDR3 is 17 residues long. The germline gives CDR1 MDHEN, CDR2 SYDVKM. Here the CDR3 DNA reads TGTGCCAGCAGCCGTCCGGGACTAGCGGGGCGTTCCTACGAGCAGTACTTC. As protein: CASSRPGLAGRSYEQYF.

The chain is built from TRBV20-1 and TRBJ1-5, with D tentatively TRBD1 (5 bases). The CDR3 has 16 amino acids. Germline V CDR1 and CDR2: DFQATT, SNEGSKA (reference sequence). The ends were cut back, 3 bases at V and 0 bases at J, with 15 bases in the middle. The CDR3 DNA reads as TGCAGTGCTAGCGTCCCAGGGATAATTAGCAATCAGCCCCAGCATTTT. Encoded protein: CSASVPGIISNQPQHF.

This clone was found many times. This rearrangement joins TRBV7-2 to TRBJ2-2; perhaps TRBD2 as D (5 bases). The CDR3 consists of 14 residues. Germline CDR1 and CDR2: SGHTA and FQGNSA. V gave up 0 bases and J gave up 7 bases, with 9 bases separating them. CDR3 region: CASSLALEVGELFF. CDR3 nucleotides: TGTGCCAGCAGCTTAGCCTTGGAGGTCGGGGAGCTGTTTTTT.

The chain employs TRBV13 and TRBJ1-2; 10 positions agree with TRBD1. Germline loops: CDR1 PRHDT, CDR2 FYEKMQ (reference sequence). Trimming cost V 5 bases and J 8 bases; bases outside gene matches: 14. The CDR3 totals 16 residues. The CDR3 protein is CASSPTVWGQGNGYTF. The CDR3 DNA follows: TGTGCCAGCAGCCCAACCGTGTGGGGACAGGGGAACGGCTACACCTTC.

The CDR3 nucleotides are TGTGCCTGGAGTCGGGGACAGGGCGGAGGGTCCTCGCAGTATTTT. Translation gives CAWSRGQGGGSSQYF. V gene TRBV30 combines with J gene TRBJ2-3; 9 bases line up with TRBD1. The trim removed 2 bases at V and 10 bases at J, leaving 13 bases unmatched. CDR1 and CDR2 (germline): GTSNPN, SVGIG (reference sequence). The length of the CDR3 is 15 residues.

This clone has a count of ten or more. The chain is built from TRBV30 and TRBJ1-2; 7 nucleotides line up with TRBD1. The germline V gene has CDR1 GTSNPN and CDR2 SVGIG (reference sequence). With V trimmed by 0 bases and J by 4 bases, 5 bases remained unmatched. The CDR3 sequence is 14 residues long. The chain's CDR3 is CAWSVGRGIYGYTF. Written as DNA, the CDR3 is TGTGCCTGGAGTGTGGGCAGGGGGATCTATGGCTACACCTTC.

The gene calls are TRBV7-3 and TRBJ2-5; D is ambiguous. Germline V gene lookup returns CDR1 SGHTA and CDR2 FQGTGA. The CDR3 contains 14 residues. V was pared by 0 bases and J by 1 base, with 6 bases between. The chain's CDR3 is CASSLTSAQETQYF. CDR3 nucleotide sequence: TGTGCCAGCAGCTTAACGTCGGCCCAAGAGACCCAGTACTTC.

This clone has ten or more counts. This may stem from a read error, because a much larger clone lies one nucleotide away. The sample holds other DNA sequences that translate to the same CDR3. This rearrangement joins TRBV29-1 to TRBJ2-5, with TRBD1 matching 8 bases. This CDR3 contains 12 residues. Germline assignment: CDR1 SQVTM and CDR2 ANQGSEA. The J segment lost 5 bases and the V segment lost 7 bases, leaving 6 bases of the junction unmatched. The CDR3 sequence is CSAGTGSETQYF. The CDR3 DNA reads TGCAGCGCTGGGACAGGTTCGGAGACCCAGTACTTC.

The chain is built from TRBV6-2 or TRBV6-3 and TRBJ1-6; 8 bases fit TRBD1. V was clipped by 6 bases and J by 5 bases; unmatched bases: 3. This CDR3 region has 14 residues. The germline V gene has CDR1 MNHEY and CDR2 SVGEGT. The CDR3 loop reads CASRRTGNNSPLHF. In DNA, the CDR3 is TGTGCCAGCAGAAGGACAGGGAATAATTCACCCCTCCACTTT.

This clone was counted between two and nine times. V and J are TRBV6-2 or TRBV6-3 and TRBJ2-1, with D perhaps matching TRBD2 (6 bases). The V gene lost 2 bases and the J gene lost 5 bases, with 10 bases spanning the gap. The CDR3 loop spans 14 amino acids. The germline V gene encodes CDR1 MNHEY and CDR2 SVGEGT. Here the CDR3 DNA reads TGTGCCAGCAGTTACGTGGCGGGGCACAATGAGCAGTTCTTC. Translated: CASSYVAGHNEQFF.

This clone was counted only a few times. The V and J genes are TRBV6-1 and TRBJ1-2; D unclear. The CDR3 sequence is 14 residues long. Germline lookup yields CDR1 MNHNS and CDR2 SASEGT. Trimming pared 6 bases from V and 4 bases from J, leaving 15 bases between. The CDR3 here is CASSPSWVGYGYTF. Here the CDR3 DNA reads TGTGCCAGCAGCCCATCTTGGGTCGGCTATGGCTACACCTTC.

The chain links TRBV11-3 to TRBJ2-1; D is unresolved. Germline lookup yields CDR1 SGHNT and CDR2 YENEEA. This CDR3 is built from 13 residues. The ends were cut back, 0 bases at V and 10 bases at J, with 10 bases in the middle. The CDR3 spells CASSLDQVAEQFF. The CDR3 nucleotides read TGTGCCAGCAGCTTAGATCAGGTTGCGGAGCAGTTCTTC.

This clone is termed medium-sized. The chain combines TRBV2 with TRBJ2-5; the match to TRBD2 covers 7 bases. The CDR3 extends over 12 amino acids. The junction had 4 bases not matched to a gene; V was cut back by 8 bases and J by 4 bases. Germline V gene sequence: CDR1 SNHLY, CDR2 FYNNEI. CDR3: CASSSGGETQYF. The CDR3 coding sequence is TGTGCCAGCTCCTCGGGGGGAGAGACCCAGTACTTC.

The chain uses TRBV20-1 and TRBJ2-1; 10 bases are a match to TRBD2. The CDR3 contains 14 residues. Germline trimming cut 4 bases from V and 6 bases from J; bases unmatched to any gene: 6. CDR1 DFQATT and CDR2 SNEGSKA come from the germline V gene (reference sequence). Written as DNA, the CDR3 is TGCAGTGCTAAGCTAGCGGGGGTCCGCAATGAGCAGTTCTTC. Residues: CSAKLAGVRNEQFF.

The chain links TRBV7-2 to TRBJ2-7; D may be TRBD2 (6 bases). CDR3 length equals 13 residues. The V end lost 6 bases, the J end lost 2 bases, and 11 bases lay between the germline ends. In germline, CDR1 is SGHTA, CDR2 FQGNSA. The CDR3 sequence is CASRGAGAYEQYF. For the CDR3, the DNA is TGTGCCAGCAGGGGAGCGGGCGCCTACGAGCAGTACTTC.

In the case of this clone: Sequence at one end of the junction differs from germline and may be a read error. The chain carries TRBV2 and TRBJ2-5; no definite D call. Germline CDR1 and CDR2: SNHLY and FYNNEI. This CDR3 is 12 amino acids long. DNA for the CDR3: TGTCCCAGCAGTTTCCTGGAAGAGACCCAGTACTTC. The encoded protein is CPSSFLEETQYF.

This sequence joins TRBV12-3 or TRBV12-4 and TRBJ2-2, with a possible D match to TRBD2 (6 bases). With 7 bases removed from V and 8 bases from J, the gap between germline ends came to 20 bases. The CDR3 spans 15 residues. CDR3 in amino acids: CASTPLAHWAGELFF. As DNA, the CDR3 is TGTGCCAGCACCCCGCTAGCGCACTGGGCTGGGGAGCTGTTTTTT.

CDR3 residues: CAGSGTDFLNTEAFF. The CDR3 DNA sequence: TGCGCCGGGTCCGGGACAGATTTTTTGAACACTGAAGCTTTCTTT. The rearrangement links TRBV10-1 to TRBJ1-1; 7 nucleotides align to TRBD1. This CDR3 has 15 amino acids. Germline loops: CDR1 WNHNN, CDR2 SYGVQD (reference sequence). Unmatched junction bases numbered 12, after V lost 11 bases and J lost 0 bases.

At least ten counts were recorded for this clone. The chain combines TRBV19 with TRBJ1-3, with D perhaps TRBD1 (6 bases). CDR3 size: 15 residues. V shed 3 bases and J shed 4 bases, with 13 bases lying between them. Germline V lookup: CDR1 LNHDA, CDR2 SQIVND (reference sequence). CDR3 protein: CASSIGDTAGNTIYF. CDR3 in DNA: TGTGCCAGTAGTATCGGGGACACGGCGGGAAACACCATATATTTT.

This clone showed up many times. The V and J genes are TRBV7-3 and TRBJ2-1; unclear D gene. This CDR3 region has 13 residues. Trimming cost V 5 bases and J 10 bases, with 15 bases left between them. Germline V lookup: CDR1 SGHTA, CDR2 FQGTGA. The CDR3 nucleotides are TGTGCCAGCAGCCCACTCGGTCCTGGGGAGCAGTTCTTC. Its translation is CASSPLGPGEQFF.

This clone was detected a few times. The chain's CDR3 is CATSSWTGQPQHF. DNA for the CDR3: TGTGCCACCAGCTCCTGGACAGGGCAGCCCCAGCATTTT. V gene TRBV15 combines with J gene TRBJ1-5; 8 nucleotides align to TRBD1. With V trimmed by 5 bases and J by 7 bases, 4 bases remained unmatched. The CDR3 runs 13 residues. In germline, CDR1 is LNHNV, CDR2 YYDKDF (reference sequence).